Following are 21 T cell receptor beta chains from one sample sequenced in a study of T cells in Graves' hyperthyroidism and ophthalmopathy. Regions amplified from RNA transcripts were the TCR beta CDR3 regions. Primed by the HTBI set, a first-round RT-PCR was run on the TCR CDR3. In TCRdb, the multiplex PCR reads were re-called with MiXCR into one record per CDR3 protein. This table has approximately 600,000 distinct CDR3 sequences, approximately 15% appearing once. The sample taken for sequencing was blood. These receptors originate from a woman between 35 and 50 years old with Graves' ophthalmopathy.

A few counts support this clonotype. The rearrangement uses TRBV12-3 or TRBV12-4 and TRBJ2-5, with D uncertain. The CDR3 totals 14 residues. Trimming shortened V by 6 bases and J by 5 bases, and 16 bases separated the two germline ends. CDR3 DNA: TGTGCCAGCAGCTCCGATGTGGTGGGGGAGACCCAGTACTTC. It encodes CASSSDVVGETQYF.

V is TRBV7-8 and J is TRBJ1-5; the match to TRBD1 covers 8 bases. The CDR3 is made up of 15 amino acids. The V gene end was trimmed by 3 bases and the J gene end by 5 bases; junction bases not matched to a gene: 6. Germline CDR1 SGHVS, CDR2 FQNEAQ. CDR3: CASSLGQGAHQPQHF. CDR3 nucleotides: TGTGCCAGCAGCTTGGGGCAGGGGGCTCATCAGCCCCAGCATTTT.

This clonotype was seen ten or more times. V gene TRBV7-9 combines with J gene TRBJ2-7, with D tentatively TRBD1 (6 bases). The V and J ends lost 2 bases and 3 bases respectively, with 11 bases between them. CDR1 and CDR2 from the germline V gene are SEHNR and FQNEAQ (reference sequence). The CDR3 totals 14 residues. CDR3 nucleotides: TGTGCCAGCAGCTTATTGGGGGCCCTCTACGAGCAGTACTTC. Protein sequence: CASSLLGALYEQYF.

This chain uses TRBV2 with TRBJ2-7, with TRBD1 matching 9 bases. CDR1 is SNHLY, CDR2 FYNNEI, per germline. The CDR3 totals 15 residues. V shed 5 bases and J 2 bases; nucleotides not matched to a gene: 7. The CDR3 reads CASSKNRGPAYEQYF. The CDR3 DNA follows: TGTGCCAGCAGTAAGAACAGGGGGCCAGCCTACGAGCAGTACTTC.

This clonotype was seen at least ten times. The rearrangement joins TRBV12-5 to TRBJ1-2, with TRBD1 matching 11 bases. The CDR3 is 15 amino acids. Germline V gives CDR1 LGHNT, CDR2 FRNRAP. CDR3 sequence (DNA): TGTGCCATGGTAGCGGACAGGGGGCTTAATGATGGCTACACCTTC. It yields the protein CAMVADRGLNDGYTF.

This clonotype occurred many times. This chain joins TRBV25-1 and TRBJ2-4, with D possibly called TRBD1 or TRBD2 (5 bases each). The CDR3 is 15 amino acids. With 8 bases removed from V and 7 bases from J, the gap between germline ends came to 21 bases. Germline V gives CDR1 MGHDK, CDR2 SYGVNS. The CDR3 here is CASAAPGQGENIQYF. DNA for the CDR3: TGTGCCAGCGCCGCCCCGGGGCAGGGCGAGAACATTCAGTACTTC.

The rearrangement joins TRBV4-1 to TRBJ1-1; 9 nucleotides agree with TRBD1. The germline CDR1 and CDR2 sequences are MGHRA and YSYEKL. The V segment lost 1 base and the J segment 7 bases; nucleotides outside the gene matches: 4. The CDR3 runs to 14 residues. The CDR3 DNA reads TGCGCCAGCAGCCAAGTAGACAGGGGGAATGAAGCTTTCTTT. This codes for CASSQVDRGNEAFF.

This clonotype has ten or more counts. This chain connects TRBV28 to TRBJ2-5; TRBD1 might be the D (5 bases). Trimming left V 8 bases short and J 5 bases short, with 21 bases between. The germline V gene encodes CDR1 MDHEN and CDR2 SYDVKM. The CDR3 covers 15 residues. CDR3 sequence: CASGRKGFYSETQYF. CDR3 DNA sequence: TGTGCCAGCGGGCGGAAGGGGTTTTATTCCGAGACCCAGTACTTC.

This clonotype was seen ten or more times. This sequence joins TRBV20-1 and TRBJ2-7; 12 bases align to TRBD2. V dropped 5 bases and J dropped 2; count of bases not matched to a gene: 4. The germline V gene has CDR1 DFQATT and CDR2 SNEGSKA (reference sequence). The CDR3 consists of 14 residues. Here the CDR3 DNA reads TGCAGTGCTTCTGGGACTAGCGGGCCCTACGAGCAGTACTTC. Translation gives CSASGTSGPYEQYF.

Concerning this clonotype: A much more abundant neighbour one base away suggests this may be a read error. This chain links TRBV11-2 with TRBJ2-2, with TRBD2 matching 10 bases. The J segment lost 5 bases and the V segment lost 6 bases, leaving 3 bases of the junction unmatched. This CDR3 contains 14 residues. Germline V lookup: CDR1 SGHAT, CDR2 FQNNGV. CDR3 sequence: CASRQTSGTGELFF. The CDR3 DNA reads TGTGCCAGCAGACAGACTAGCGGGACCGGGGAGCTGTTTTTT. The variable domain in full, completed from reference TRBV11-2 and TRBJ2-2, reads EAGVAQSPRYKIIEKRQSVAFWCNPISGHATLYWYQQILGQGPKLLIQFQNNGVVDDSQLPKDRFSAERLKGVDSTLKIQPAKLEDSAVYLCASRQTSGTGELFFGEGSRLTVL.

This clonotype has just a few counts. J is TRBJ2-5 and V is TRBV5-1; a weak D match, TRBD2 (6 bases). Trimming cost V 5 bases and J 4 bases, with 12 bases left between them. The germline CDR1 and CDR2 sequences are SGHRS and YFSETQ. This CDR3 has 13 amino acids. This chain's CDR3 is CASRRQEGETQYF. The CDR3 coding sequence is TGCGCCAGCAGACGCCAGGAGGGAGAGACCCAGTACTTC. The variable domain in full, completed from reference TRBV5-1 and TRBJ2-5, reads KAGVTQTPRYLIKTRGQQVTLSCSPISGHRSVSWYQQTPGQGLQFLFEYFSETQRNKGNFPGRFSGRQFSNSRSEMNVSTLELGDSALYLCASRRQEGETQYFGPGTRLLVL.

The chain recombines TRBV6-1 with TRBJ2-2, with D possibly TRBD2 on 5 matching bases. The V gene lost 6 bases and the J gene lost 7 bases, with 12 bases spanning the gap. From germline, CDR1 is MNHNS and CDR2 SASEGT. The CDR3 spans 13 residues. DNA for the CDR3: TGTGCCAGCAGGAAGTGGGAGTACGGGGAGCTGTTTTTT. Its translation is CASRKWEYGELFF.

This clonotype has ten or more counts. CDR3 sequence reads: CASSLQEGSAFF. In nucleotides, the CDR3 is TGTGCCAGCAGTTTACAAGAGGGGTCGGCTTTCTTT. The chain couples TRBV12-3 or TRBV12-4 to TRBJ1-1, with TRBD1 as a possible D gene (5 bases). The length of the CDR3 is 12 residues. Deletions cut 2 bases from V and 11 bases from J, with 12 bases between.

The rearrangement joins TRBV14 to TRBJ2-5, with 7 positions matching TRBD2. V lost 0 bases to trimming and J lost 1 base; unmatched junction nucleotides: 5. The germline V gene has CDR1 SGHDN and CDR2 FVKESK. This CDR3 is built from 16 residues. For the CDR3, the DNA is TGTGCCAGCAGCCAAGATAGGAGGGAGGGCCAAGAGACCCAGTACTTC. This sequence encodes CASSQDRREGQETQYF. The variable domain in full, with the rest retrieved from reference TRBV14 and TRBJ2-5, is EAGVTQFPSHSVIEKGQTVTLRCDPISGHDNLYWYRRVMGKEIKFLLHFVKESKQDESGMPNNRFLAERTGGTYSTLKVQPAELEDSGVYFCASSQDRREGQETQYFGPGTRLLVL.

The sample holds many counts of this clonotype. V gene TRBV6-5 combines with J gene TRBJ2-7, with 8 nucleotides matching TRBD1. The CDR3 spans 13 residues. J gave up 5 bases and V 8 bases, and 8 bases lay outside the gene matches. Germline V gene lookup returns CDR1 MNHEY and CDR2 SVGAGI. The chain's CDR3 is CASGDRLQNEQYF. The CDR3 coding sequence is TGTGCCAGCGGGGACAGGTTACAAAACGAGCAGTACTTC.

This clonotype was detected many times. The chain links TRBV28 to TRBJ2-2, with 9 bases that match TRBD2. Unmatched junction bases numbered 8, after V lost 10 bases and J lost 2 bases. This CDR3 contains 15 residues. Germline V lookup: CDR1 MDHEN, CDR2 SYDVKM. CDR3 DNA: TGTGCCACCTCTACAGCGGGAGGTAACACCGGGGAGCTGTTTTTT. Encoded protein: CATSTAGGNTGELFF.

This clonotype was counted a few times. V usage is TRBV20-1 and J usage is TRBJ2-7; tentatively, D is TRBD2 (6 bases). Germline CDR1 reads DFQATT; CDR2 reads SNEGSKA (reference sequence). V was clipped by 2 bases and J by 0 bases, with 14 bases between them. The CDR3 is 15 residues long. The CDR3 here is CSARFPRGDSYEQYF. In DNA form, the CDR3 reads TGCAGTGCTAGATTCCCTCGCGGGGACTCCTACGAGCAGTACTTC.

This clonotype appeared many times. The rearrangement joins TRBV28 to TRBJ1-5; D gene uncertain. The germline V and J ends were trimmed by 6 bases and 0 bases, with 9 bases remaining between them. CDR3 length equals 14 residues. Looked up from germline, CDR1 is MDHEN and CDR2 is SYDVKM. The CDR3: CASRGDYSNQPQHF. The CDR3 nucleotides read TGTGCCAGCAGGGGCGACTATAGCAATCAGCCCCAGCATTTT.

Concerning this clonotype itself: Given a much more abundant clone one base away, this may be a read error. Given the absence of the conserved phenylalanine or tryptophan at the CDR3 end, a read error is likely. The chain links TRBV5-5 to TRBJ2-5, with D unresolved. CDR1 SGHKS and CDR2 YYEKEE come from the germline V gene (reference sequence). The CDR3 length is 13 residues. V lost 3 bases, J lost 5 bases, and 11 bases lay in between. The DNA for the CDR3 is TGTGCCAGCAGCTCCTCGATCGGTGAGACCCAGTACCTC. Translated, it gives CASSSSIGETQYL.

This clonotype appeared many times. The V gene is TRBV27, the J gene TRBJ2-7, with 11 bases lining up with TRBD2. Germline CDR1 reads MNHEY; CDR2 reads SMNVEV (reference sequence). The CDR3 is 16 residues long. V lost 5 bases and J lost 0; bases outside the gene matches: 6. CDR3 nucleotide sequence: TGTGCCAGCAGTGGGCTAGCGGGAGGTTACTCCTACGAGCAGTACTTC. Its translation: CASSGLAGGYSYEQYF.

This clonotype was detected ten times or more. V is TRBV6-1 and J is TRBJ1-3, with D unresolved. In germline, CDR1 is MNHNS, CDR2 SASEGT. This CDR3 is 14 amino acids long. V lost 2 bases to trimming and J lost 2 bases, with 7 bases between them. This CDR3 reads CASSESTPGNTIYF. DNA of the CDR3: TGTGCCAGCAGTGAAAGTACACCTGGAAACACCATATATTTT.